The clone carrying this T cell receptor beta chain was seen more than once but under ten times. Its antigen is currently unknown. This sample is part of a study of CD8 T cells in ankylosing spondylitis. Study-wide results and caveats: Disease-linked clones bore a CD8+ phenotype and were relatively rare in peripheral blood.

Each CDR3 protein gets one entry after TCRdb re-called the 5' RACE reads with MiXCR. This table has approximately 290,000 distinct CDR3 sequences, around 20% appearing once. The CDR3 contains 16 residues. Trimming cost V 5 bases and J 4 bases, with 17 bases left between them. Germline CDR1 MDHEN, CDR2 SYDVKM. The sequence was collected from a female donor with ankylosing spondylitis or in good health (not recorded which). V and J are TRBV28 and TRBJ2-2, with a tentative D call TRBD2 (5 bases). The sequenced sample consisted of blood, either unsorted or a sorted T cell fraction (not recorded which). CDR3 region: CASSPPGGSGTGELFF. Written as DNA, the CDR3 is TGTGCCAGCAGTCCCCCAGGAGGTTCGGGCACCGGGGAGCTGTTTTTT.